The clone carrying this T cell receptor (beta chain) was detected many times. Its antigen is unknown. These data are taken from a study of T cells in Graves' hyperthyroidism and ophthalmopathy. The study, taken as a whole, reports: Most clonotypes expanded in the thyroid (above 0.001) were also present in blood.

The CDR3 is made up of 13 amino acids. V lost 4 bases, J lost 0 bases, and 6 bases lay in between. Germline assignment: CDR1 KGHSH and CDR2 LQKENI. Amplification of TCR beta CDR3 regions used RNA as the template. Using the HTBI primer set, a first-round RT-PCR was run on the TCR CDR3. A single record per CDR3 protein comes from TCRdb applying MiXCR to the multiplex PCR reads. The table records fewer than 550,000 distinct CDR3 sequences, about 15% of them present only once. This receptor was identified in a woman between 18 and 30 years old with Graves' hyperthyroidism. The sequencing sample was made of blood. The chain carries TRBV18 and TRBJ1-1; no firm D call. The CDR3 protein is CASSRDLNTEAFF. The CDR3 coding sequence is TGTGCCAGCTCACGAGACTTGAACACTGAAGCTTTCTTT.